Listed below are T cell receptor beta chains from one sample, sequenced in a study of cytomegalovirus exposure and HLA in healthy donors. Libraries were prepared by immunoSEQ multiplex PCR; TCRdb keeps only in-frame clonotypes and omits some of them. Of under 150,000 clones in the sample, around 82% are singletons; the top ten hold roughly 1.2%. The sequenced sample was PBMCs. These receptor sequences come from a man aged 45 to 65 in good health and CMV-seronegative. Each CDR3 is given with its conserved first and last residue. The D gene is left open where the match is weak. Only part of the rows carry a size: once, few, many, or a class if the clone is expanded.

cdr3_aa: CASSEGGGSSYEQYF; cdr3_nt: TGTGCCAGCAGTGAAGGGGGGGGGAGCTCCTACGAGCAGTACTTC; j_call: TRBJ2-7; clone_size: -; d_call: TRBD2; v_call: TRBV6-1
cdr3_aa: CASSHAPGAGANVLTF; cdr3_nt: TGTGCCAGCTCACATGCCCCCGGAGCTGGGGCCAACGTCCTGACTTTC; j_call: TRBJ2-6; clone_size: -; d_call: -; v_call: TRBV18
cdr3_aa: CASRQGYEQYF; cdr3_nt: TGTGCCAGCAGACAGGGTTACGAGCAGTACTTC; j_call: TRBJ2-7; clone_size: once; d_call: -; v_call: TRBV6-5
cdr3_aa: CAISGTGGAGANVLTF; cdr3_nt: TGTGCCATCAGTGGGACAGGGGGTGCTGGGGCCAACGTCCTGACTTTC; j_call: TRBJ2-6; clone_size: -; d_call: TRBD1; v_call: TRBV10-3
cdr3_aa: CASGLVTGTNTGELFF; cdr3_nt: TGTGCTAGTGGTTTGGTAACAGGAACGAACACCGGGGAGCTGTTTTTT; j_call: TRBJ2-2; clone_size: -; d_call: -; v_call: TRBV12-5
cdr3_aa: CASILSRAEAFF; cdr3_nt: TGTGCCAGCATTCTGTCTCGCGCAGAAGCTTTCTTT; j_call: TRBJ1-1; clone_size: -; d_call: -; v_call: TRBV6-1
cdr3_aa: CASRSRTPRRAAYEQYF; cdr3_nt: TGTGCAAGTCGGTCTAGGACTCCCCGGAGGGCAGCCTACGAGCAGTACTTC; j_call: TRBJ2-7; clone_size: -; d_call: -; v_call: TRBV12-2
cdr3_aa: CASSLVGGKGEKLFF; cdr3_nt: TGTGCCAGCAGCTTAGTGGGGGGAAAAGGAGAAAAACTGTTTTTT; j_call: TRBJ1-4; clone_size: -; d_call: -; v_call: TRBV7-2
cdr3_aa: CASSVGGGAWETQYF; cdr3_nt: TGTGCCAGCAGCGTAGGTGGGGGGGCTTGGGAGACCCAGTACTTC; j_call: TRBJ2-5; clone_size: few; d_call: -; v_call: TRBV9
cdr3_aa: CASSLITASGNHEQFF; cdr3_nt: TGCGCCAGCAGCTTGATAACGGCTAGCGGGAATCATGAGCAGTTCTTC; j_call: TRBJ2-1; clone_size: few; d_call: TRBD2; v_call: TRBV5-1
cdr3_aa: CASSDPGQHTDTQYF; cdr3_nt: TGTGCCAGCAGTGATCCGGGACAGCACACAGATACGCAGTATTTT; j_call: TRBJ2-3; clone_size: -; d_call: TRBD1; v_call: TRBV25-1
cdr3_aa: CASSLFGDSNQPQHF; cdr3_nt: TGTGCCAGCAGCTTGTTCGGAGATAGCAATCAGCCCCAGCATTTT; j_call: TRBJ1-5; clone_size: -; d_call: -; v_call: TRBV5-8
cdr3_aa: CAWNSGQGNQPQHF; cdr3_nt: TGTGCCTGGAACTCGGGACAGGGGAATCAGCCCCAGCATTTT; j_call: TRBJ1-5; clone_size: few; d_call: TRBD1; v_call: TRBV30
cdr3_aa: CASRRSGSPRGTGELFF; cdr3_nt: TGTGCCAGCAGGCGTAGCGGGAGCCCCCGGGGCACCGGGGAGCTGTTTTTT; j_call: TRBJ2-2; clone_size: -; d_call: TRBD2; v_call: TRBV2
cdr3_aa: CASSPASGSNEQYF; cdr3_nt: TGTGCCAGCAGCCCGGCTAGCGGGAGTAACGAGCAGTACTTC; j_call: TRBJ2-7; clone_size: -; d_call: TRBD2; v_call: TRBV5-6
cdr3_aa: CASSMTGHHYNEQFF; cdr3_nt: TGCGCCAGCAGCATGACAGGGCACCACTACAATGAGCAGTTCTTC; j_call: TRBJ2-1; clone_size: -; d_call: TRBD1; v_call: TRBV5-1
cdr3_aa: CASSPRTSGETQYF; cdr3_nt: TGTGCCAGCAGCCCTCGGACTAGCGGAGAGACCCAGTACTTC; j_call: TRBJ2-5; clone_size: -; d_call: TRBD2; v_call: TRBV7-8
cdr3_aa: CASSMGPPRTDTQYF; cdr3_nt: TGTGCCAGCAGCATGGGGCCCCCTCGCACAGATACGCAGTATTTT; j_call: TRBJ2-3; clone_size: few; d_call: -; v_call: TRBV7-2
cdr3_aa: CASSSYGTGLHGYTF; cdr3_nt: TGTGCCAGCAGTTCCTACGGGACAGGCCTGCATGGCTACACCTTC; j_call: TRBJ1-2; clone_size: -; d_call: TRBD1; v_call: TRBV27
cdr3_aa: CASRGGAIQSYGYTF; cdr3_nt: TGTGCCAGCAGAGGGGGCGCCATTCAAAGCTATGGCTACACCTTC; j_call: TRBJ1-2; clone_size: few; d_call: TRBD1; v_call: TRBV6-1
cdr3_aa: CASSRTGLSNQPQHF; cdr3_nt: TGTGCCAGTAGCCGGACAGGACTAAGCAATCAGCCCCAGCATTTT; j_call: TRBJ1-5; clone_size: -; d_call: TRBD1; v_call: TRBV19
cdr3_aa: CASSEPGLAINEQFF; cdr3_nt: TGTGCCAGCAGCGAACCGGGACTAGCGATCAATGAGCAGTTCTTC; j_call: TRBJ2-1; clone_size: -; d_call: TRBD2; v_call: TRBV7-3
cdr3_aa: CAGGSYNEQFF; cdr3_nt: TGCGCCGGTGGGAGCTACAATGAGCAGTTCTTC; j_call: TRBJ2-1; clone_size: few; d_call: -; v_call: TRBV10-2
cdr3_aa: CASARDRGIYEQYF; cdr3_nt: TGTGCCAGCGCCCGGGACAGGGGGATCTACGAGCAGTACTTC; j_call: TRBJ2-7; clone_size: -; d_call: TRBD1; v_call: TRBV6-1
cdr3_aa: CASSDIEQVNEKLFF; cdr3_nt: TGTGCCAGCAGCGACATTGAACAGGTTAATGAAAAACTGTTTTTT; j_call: TRBJ1-4; clone_size: -; d_call: -; v_call: TRBV25-1
cdr3_aa: CASSLGSGRATGELFF; cdr3_nt: TGTGCCAGCAGCTTGGGAAGCGGGAGGGCCACCGGGGAGCTGTTTTTT; j_call: TRBJ2-2; clone_size: -; d_call: TRBD2; v_call: TRBV5-4
cdr3_aa: CASSETGSSYEQYF; cdr3_nt: TGTGCCAGCAGTGAGACAGGGAGCTCCTACGAGCAGTACTTC; j_call: TRBJ2-7; clone_size: -; d_call: TRBD1; v_call: TRBV2
cdr3_aa: CATRHSGNKYEQYF; cdr3_nt: TGTGCCACCAGACACAGCGGAAACAAGTACGAGCAGTACTTC; j_call: TRBJ2-7; clone_size: few; d_call: -; v_call: TRBV15
cdr3_aa: CATSKEGGSYEQYF; cdr3_nt: TGTGCCACCAGCAAGGAGGGAGGATCCTACGAGCAGTACTTC; j_call: TRBJ2-7; clone_size: -; d_call: -; v_call: TRBV15
cdr3_aa: CASSYSDRNEQFF; cdr3_nt: TGTGCCAGCAGTTACTCGGACAGGAATGAGCAGTTCTTC; j_call: TRBJ2-1; clone_size: -; d_call: TRBD1; v_call: TRBV6-5
cdr3_aa: CASSQRDRSYEQYF; cdr3_nt: TGTGCCAGCAGTCAGAGGGACAGGTCCTACGAGCAGTACTTC; j_call: TRBJ2-7; clone_size: few; d_call: TRBD1; v_call: TRBV28
cdr3_aa: CASSSWGTANYEQYF; cdr3_nt: TGTGCCAGCTCATCCTGGGGGACAGCGAACTACGAGCAGTACTTC; j_call: TRBJ2-7; clone_size: -; d_call: TRBD1; v_call: TRBV18
cdr3_aa: CASSPQAGVVYEQYF; cdr3_nt: TGTGCCAGCAGCCCCCAAGCGGGAGTAGTTTACGAGCAGTACTTC; j_call: TRBJ2-7; clone_size: -; d_call: TRBD2; v_call: TRBV11-2
cdr3_aa: CASSQVQGRNTEAFF; cdr3_nt: TGTGCCAGCAGCCAGGTACAGGGAAGAAACACTGAAGCTTTCTTT; j_call: TRBJ1-1; clone_size: -; d_call: -; v_call: TRBV4-2
cdr3_aa: CASSLLSRGRDYGYTF; cdr3_nt: TGTGCCAGCAGTTTATTATCCAGGGGACGTGACTATGGCTACACCTTC; j_call: TRBJ1-2; clone_size: -; d_call: -; v_call: TRBV27
cdr3_aa: CASSSQGRTTEAFF; cdr3_nt: TGTGCCAGCAGCTCTCAGGGTCGGACCACTGAAGCTTTCTTT; j_call: TRBJ1-1; clone_size: -; d_call: -; v_call: TRBV7-9
cdr3_aa: CASSLGRSNTEAFF; cdr3_nt: TGTGCCAGCAGCTTAGGCCGGTCTAACACTGAAGCTTTCTTT; j_call: TRBJ1-1; clone_size: once; d_call: -; v_call: TRBV7-6
cdr3_aa: CASSPTESYGYTF; cdr3_nt: TGTGCCAGCAGTCCGACAGAAAGCTATGGCTACACCTTC; j_call: TRBJ1-2; clone_size: -; d_call: -; v_call: TRBV5-4
cdr3_aa: CACVSNGETQYF; cdr3_nt: TGTGCCTGTGTTAGCAACGGAGAGACCCAGTACTTC; j_call: TRBJ2-5; clone_size: few; d_call: -; v_call: TRBV30
cdr3_aa: CASSLNSKETEAFF; cdr3_nt: TGCGCCAGCAGCTTAAACAGTAAAGAGACTGAAGCTTTCTTT; j_call: TRBJ1-1; clone_size: -; d_call: -; v_call: TRBV5-1
cdr3_aa: CASSFQSRQGHGYTF; cdr3_nt: TGTGCCAGCAGTTTTCAGTCGAGACAGGGCCATGGCTACACCTTC; j_call: TRBJ1-2; clone_size: -; d_call: TRBD1; v_call: TRBV28
cdr3_aa: CASSQGQGGEKLFF; cdr3_nt: TGTGCCAGCAGTCAGGGACAGGGCGGTGAAAAACTGTTTTTT; j_call: TRBJ1-4; clone_size: -; d_call: TRBD1; v_call: TRBV6-1
cdr3_aa: CASSLNGGWQPQHF; cdr3_nt: TGTGCCAGCAGTTTAAATGGGGGCTGGCAGCCCCAGCATTTT; j_call: TRBJ1-5; clone_size: -; d_call: -; v_call: TRBV28
cdr3_aa: CASSSTGTGGAYNEQFF; cdr3_nt: TGTGCCAGCAGCTCTACCGGGACAGGGGGCGCCTACAATGAGCAGTTCTTC; j_call: TRBJ2-1; clone_size: few; d_call: TRBD1; v_call: TRBV11-2
cdr3_aa: CASSPNSRLAGKETQYF; cdr3_nt: TGTGCCAGCTCACCAAACTCTAGACTAGCGGGAAAAGAGACCCAGTACTTC; j_call: TRBJ2-5; clone_size: -; d_call: TRBD2; v_call: TRBV18
cdr3_aa: CASRKLGLAYNEQFF; cdr3_nt: TGTGCCAGCAGAAAACTGGGACTAGCCTACAATGAGCAGTTCTTC; j_call: TRBJ2-1; clone_size: -; d_call: TRBD2; v_call: TRBV2
cdr3_aa: CASSSQELAGYEQYF; cdr3_nt: TGTGCCAGCAGCTCCCAAGAGTTGGCGGGGTACGAGCAGTACTTC; j_call: TRBJ2-7; clone_size: -; d_call: -; v_call: TRBV5-4
cdr3_aa: CAISETGGANVLTF; cdr3_nt: TGTGCCATCAGTGAGACGGGTGGGGCCAACGTCCTGACTTTC; j_call: TRBJ2-6; clone_size: few; d_call: -; v_call: TRBV10-3
cdr3_aa: CAISEGSGTGLYEQYF; cdr3_nt: TGTGCCATCAGTGAGGGGTCCGGGACAGGCCTCTACGAGCAGTACTTC; j_call: TRBJ2-7; clone_size: once; d_call: TRBD1; v_call: TRBV10-3
cdr3_aa: CAIRPAGTGGGKGTGELFF; cdr3_nt: TGTGCCATCAGACCCGCCGGGACAGGGGGGGGGAAGGGCACCGGGGAGCTGTTTTTT; j_call: TRBJ2-2; clone_size: -; d_call: TRBD1; v_call: TRBV10-3
cdr3_aa: CATRGQGNTGELFF; cdr3_nt: TGTGCCACCAGAGGACAGGGGAACACCGGGGAGCTGTTTTTT; j_call: TRBJ2-2; clone_size: -; d_call: TRBD1; v_call: TRBV6-4
cdr3_aa: CASSLPGGGPETQYF; cdr3_nt: TGTGCCAGCAGTTTGCCGGGGGGGGGACCGGAGACCCAGTACTTC; j_call: TRBJ2-5; clone_size: -; d_call: TRBD2; v_call: TRBV28
cdr3_aa: CATSDGRANTGELFF; cdr3_nt: TGTGCCACCTCGGACGGGAGGGCCAACACCGGGGAGCTGTTTTTT; j_call: TRBJ2-2; clone_size: few; d_call: TRBD2; v_call: TRBV19